The T cell receptor (beta chain) under discussion was sequenced for a study of blood T cell repertoires in COVID-19. Study information: The origin of the acute and convalescent COVID-19 samples was the United States, Italy and Spain. Sample material is recorded as cDNA or gDNA derived from T cells, B-cell-depleted T cells, or PBMCs.

The authors' processing: Scientists estimated how many nucleated cells there were by amplifying reference gene primers. The table came from immunoSEQ multiplex PCR; TCRdb's copy has only in-frame clones and leaves some out. That table furnishes V, J and clone size, whereas the DNA furnished D and trimming. The data hold over 90,000 clones, with over 70% observed a single time. The CDR3 runs 14 residues. Germline assignment: CDR1 SQVTM and CDR2 ANQGSEA. J lost 10 bases, V lost 2 bases, and 11 bases had no gene match. The sequence came from a man in his fifties or sixties with acute or convalescent COVID-19. The chain carries TRBV29-1 and TRBJ2-1; the match to TRBD1 covers 7 bases. Sequences were obtained from peripheral blood. CDR3 sequence reads: CSVEWDSGLGEQFF. CDR3 nucleotide sequence: TGCAGCGTTGAATGGGACAGCGGTTTGGGAGAGCAGTTCTTC.